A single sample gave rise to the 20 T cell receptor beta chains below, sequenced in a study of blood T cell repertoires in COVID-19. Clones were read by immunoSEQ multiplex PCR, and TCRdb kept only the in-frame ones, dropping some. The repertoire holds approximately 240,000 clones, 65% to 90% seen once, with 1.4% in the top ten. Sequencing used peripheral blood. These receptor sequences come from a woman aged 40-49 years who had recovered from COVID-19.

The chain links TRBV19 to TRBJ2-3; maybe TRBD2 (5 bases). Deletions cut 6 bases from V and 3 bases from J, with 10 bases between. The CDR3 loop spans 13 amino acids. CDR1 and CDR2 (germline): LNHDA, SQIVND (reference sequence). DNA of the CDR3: TGTGCCAGTAGGTCGATAGCGACAGATACGCAGTATTTT. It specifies CASRSIATDTQYF.

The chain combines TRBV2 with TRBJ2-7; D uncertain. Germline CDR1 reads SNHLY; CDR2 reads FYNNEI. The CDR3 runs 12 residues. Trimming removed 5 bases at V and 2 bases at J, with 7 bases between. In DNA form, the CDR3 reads TGTGCCAGCAGTTCCCCAGCCTACGAGCAGTACTTC. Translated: CASSSPAYEQYF.

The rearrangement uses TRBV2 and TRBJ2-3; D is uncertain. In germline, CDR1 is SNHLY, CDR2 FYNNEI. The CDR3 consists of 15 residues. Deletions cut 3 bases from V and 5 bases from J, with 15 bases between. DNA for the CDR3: TGTGCCAGCAGTGAGCTAGTCCCCTTCAGAGATACGCAGTATTTT. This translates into CASSELVPFRDTQYF.

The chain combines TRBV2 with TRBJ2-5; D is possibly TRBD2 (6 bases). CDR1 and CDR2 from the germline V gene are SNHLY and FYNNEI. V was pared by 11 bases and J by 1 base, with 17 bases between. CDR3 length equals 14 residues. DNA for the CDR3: TGTGCCGGTAATGGCGGGAATAGCCAAGAGACCCAGTACTTC. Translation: CAGNGGNSQETQYF.

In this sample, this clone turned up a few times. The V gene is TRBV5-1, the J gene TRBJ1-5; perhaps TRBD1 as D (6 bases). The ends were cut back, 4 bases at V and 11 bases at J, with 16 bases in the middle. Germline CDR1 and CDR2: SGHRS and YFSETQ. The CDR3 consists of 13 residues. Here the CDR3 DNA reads TGCGCCAGCAGCGTACAGGGACAAGGCACCCAGCATTTT. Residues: CASSVQGQGTQHF.

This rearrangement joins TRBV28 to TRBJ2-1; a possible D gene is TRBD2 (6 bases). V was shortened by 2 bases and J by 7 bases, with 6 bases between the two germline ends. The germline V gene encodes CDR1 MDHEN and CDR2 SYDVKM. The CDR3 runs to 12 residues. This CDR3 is CASSLGGNEQFF. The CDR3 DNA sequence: TGTGCCAGCAGTTTAGGGGGGAATGAGCAGTTCTTC.

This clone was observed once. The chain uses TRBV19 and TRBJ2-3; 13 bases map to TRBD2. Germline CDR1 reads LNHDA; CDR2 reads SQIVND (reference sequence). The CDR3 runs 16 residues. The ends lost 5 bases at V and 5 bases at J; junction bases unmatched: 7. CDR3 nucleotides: TGTGCCAGTAGTCCAAGGACTAGCGGGGGTGGAGATACGCAGTATTTT. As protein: CASSPRTSGGGDTQYF.

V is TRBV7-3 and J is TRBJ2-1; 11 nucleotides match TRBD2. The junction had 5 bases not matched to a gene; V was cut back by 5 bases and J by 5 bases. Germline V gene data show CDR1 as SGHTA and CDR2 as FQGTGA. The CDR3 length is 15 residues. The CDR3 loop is CASSRTSGGHNEQFF. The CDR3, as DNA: TGTGCCAGCAGCCGAACTAGCGGGGGACACAATGAGCAGTTCTTC.

The CDR3 sequence: CASSSPDRGEEQYF. In DNA form, the CDR3 reads TGTGCCAGCAGCAGCCCAGACAGGGGTGAAGAGCAGTACTTC. J is TRBJ2-7 and V is TRBV7-9, with TRBD1 matching over 8 bases. After removal of 5 bases from V and 7 bases from J, the junction contained 10 bases not matched to a gene. The CDR3 extends over 14 amino acids. Germline values: CDR1 SEHNR, CDR2 FQNEAQ (reference sequence).

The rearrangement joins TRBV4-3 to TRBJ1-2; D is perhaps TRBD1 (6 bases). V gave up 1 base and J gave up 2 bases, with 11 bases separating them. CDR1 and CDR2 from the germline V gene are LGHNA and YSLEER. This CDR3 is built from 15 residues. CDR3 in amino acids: CASSQGIQGNYGYTF. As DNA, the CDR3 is TGCGCCAGCAGCCAAGGCATACAGGGAAACTATGGCTACACCTTC.

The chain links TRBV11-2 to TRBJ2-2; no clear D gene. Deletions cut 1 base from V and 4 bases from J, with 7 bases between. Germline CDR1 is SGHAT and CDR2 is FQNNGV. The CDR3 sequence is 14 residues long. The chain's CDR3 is CASSLGVGTGELFF. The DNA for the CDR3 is TGTGCCAGCAGCTTAGGAGTCGGCACCGGGGAGCTGTTTTTT.

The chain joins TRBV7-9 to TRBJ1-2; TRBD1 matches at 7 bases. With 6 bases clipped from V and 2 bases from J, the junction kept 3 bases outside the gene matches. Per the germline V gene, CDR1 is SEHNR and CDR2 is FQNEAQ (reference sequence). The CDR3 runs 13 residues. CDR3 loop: CASRGTENYGYTF. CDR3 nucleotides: TGTGCCAGCAGGGGGACAGAGAACTATGGCTACACCTTC. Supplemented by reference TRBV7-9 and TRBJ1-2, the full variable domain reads DTGVSQNPRHKITKRGQNVTFRCDPISEHNRLYWYRQTLGQGPEFLTYFQNEAQLEKSRLLSDRFSAERPKGSFSTLEIQRTEQGDSAMYLCASRGTENYGYTFGSGTRLTVV.

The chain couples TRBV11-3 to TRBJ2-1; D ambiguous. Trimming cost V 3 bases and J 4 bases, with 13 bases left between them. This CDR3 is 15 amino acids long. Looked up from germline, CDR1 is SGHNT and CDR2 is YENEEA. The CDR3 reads CASSFGLSSYNEQFF. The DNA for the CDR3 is TGTGCCAGCAGCTTTGGTCTTAGCTCTTACAATGAGCAGTTCTTC.

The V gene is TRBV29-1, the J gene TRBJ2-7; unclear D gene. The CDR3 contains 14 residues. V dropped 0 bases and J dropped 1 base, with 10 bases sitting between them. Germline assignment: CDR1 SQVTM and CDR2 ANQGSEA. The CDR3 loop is CSVEDSTASYEQYF. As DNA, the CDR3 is TGCAGCGTTGAAGATTCGACTGCTTCCTACGAGCAGTACTTC.

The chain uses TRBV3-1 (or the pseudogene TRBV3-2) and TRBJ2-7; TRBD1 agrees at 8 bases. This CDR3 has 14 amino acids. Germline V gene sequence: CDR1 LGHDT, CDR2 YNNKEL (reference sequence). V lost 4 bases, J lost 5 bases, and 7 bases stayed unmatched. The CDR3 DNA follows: TGTGCCAGCAGCCCCTTCCAGGGGGCTCACGAGCAGTACTTC. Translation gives CASSPFQGAHEQYF.

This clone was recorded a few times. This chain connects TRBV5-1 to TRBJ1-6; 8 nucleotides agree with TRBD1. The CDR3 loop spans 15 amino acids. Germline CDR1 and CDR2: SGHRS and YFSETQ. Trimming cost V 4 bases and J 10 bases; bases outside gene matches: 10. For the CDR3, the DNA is TGCGCCAGCAGCCTCGGAGGGACAGGCAGCTCACCCCTCCACTTT. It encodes CASSLGGTGSSPLHF.

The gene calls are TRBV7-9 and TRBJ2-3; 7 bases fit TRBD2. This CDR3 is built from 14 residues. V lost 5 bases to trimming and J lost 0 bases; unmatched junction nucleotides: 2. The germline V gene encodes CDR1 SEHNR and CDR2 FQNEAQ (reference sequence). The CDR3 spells CASSQAGSTDTQYF. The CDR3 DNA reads TGTGCCAGCAGCCAAGCGGGGAGCACAGATACGCAGTATTTT.

CDR3 DNA sequence: TGTGCCAGTGGGACACTACCTAACTATGGCTACACCTTC. Its translation: CASGTLPNYGYTF. This chain joins TRBV19 and TRBJ1-2, with D perhaps matching TRBD1 (6 bases). With 8 bases removed from V and 0 bases from J, the gap between germline ends came to 10 bases. CDR3 size: 13 residues. Per the germline V gene, CDR1 is LNHDA and CDR2 is SQIVND (reference sequence).

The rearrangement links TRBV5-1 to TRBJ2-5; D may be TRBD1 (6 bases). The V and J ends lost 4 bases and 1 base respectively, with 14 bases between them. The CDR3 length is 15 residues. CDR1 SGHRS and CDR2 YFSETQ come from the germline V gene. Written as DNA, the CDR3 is TGCGCCAGCAGCACTGGGACAAGCCTCCAAGAGACCCAGTACTTC. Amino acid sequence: CASSTGTSLQETQYF.

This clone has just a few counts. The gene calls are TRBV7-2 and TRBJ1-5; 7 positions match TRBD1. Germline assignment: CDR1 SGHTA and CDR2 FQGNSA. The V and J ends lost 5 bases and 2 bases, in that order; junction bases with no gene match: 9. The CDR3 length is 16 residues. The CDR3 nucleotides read TGTGCCAGCAGCCGGCGACAGGGCGGAGGCAATCAGCCCCAGCATTTT. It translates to CASSRRQGGGNQPQHF.